This entry concerns a single T cell receptor beta chain. Its antigen target is currently unknown. No base quality values were provided; no much bigger clone lies one nucleotide off. The sample originates from a study of technical replicates of blood from several donors (dated by TCRdb to about 2017). A distance of 16 bases separates the germline ends of V and J, which lose 2 bases and 0 bases respectively. The CDR3 goes from the cysteine to the phenylalanine over 18 residues. The read is trimmed to its CDR3 DNA, 54 bases read in frame from base 1. CDR1 MDHEN and CDR2 SYDVKM were looked up in the germline V gene. Libraries were built with the immunoSEQ multiplex PCR assay. TCRdb stores this immuneACCESS table with in-frame sequences only. Part of the clones is absent; in the studies checked, under half of the shortfall reflects unresolved V genes, and no reason is known for the rest. The sample table contains around 79,000 clones; only one count was recorded for about 94% of them. 0.39% of the sample is held by the ten biggest clonotypes.

What was sequenced was T cells isolated from PBMCs. Recombination joined TRBV28 with TRBJ1-4; no D gene call is confident. The source of this sequence is a human donor in good health. The nucleotide sequence is TGTGCCAGCAGTTTACCACCCCCAGTAGGAGCAACTAATGAAAAACTGTTTTTT. This sequence encodes CASSLPPPVGATNEKLFF.